The 19 T cell receptor beta chains below all came from one sample that was sequenced in a study of prognosis after radiotherapy for stage I lung cancer. Template was genomic DNA; TCR beta CDR3 amplified in two multiplex PCR rounds. With primers specific to each TRBV and TRBJ gene, the first-round PCR was performed. TCRdb reprocessed the multiplex PCR reads via MiXCR and lists one record per CDR3 protein. The sample includes 15,000 to 20,000 distinct CDR3 sequences, more than 25% of them seen just once. The sample here was PBMCs, taken before or after stereotactic body radiation therapy (not recorded which). These TCRs come from a donor aged 50 or older with non-small cell lung cancer.

V usage is TRBV27 and J usage is TRBJ1-2, with 7 bases fitting TRBD1. CDR1 MNHEY and CDR2 SMNVEV come from the germline V gene (reference sequence). This CDR3 has 15 amino acids. Trimming at V came to 5 bases and at J to 6 bases, leaving 12 bases not matched to a gene. In DNA, the CDR3 is TGTGCCAGCAGTACAATGGGACAGCTAATTAATGGCTACACCTTC. It codes for CASSTMGQLINGYTF.

This clonotype was picked up one time. At one of its ends the junction is not consistent with the germline gene, which may arise from a read error. The rearrangement links TRBV4-3 to TRBJ2-2; 13 bases map to TRBD2. The CDR3 totals 16 residues. Germline assignment: CDR1 LGHNA and CDR2 YSLEER. The chain's CDR3 is CAGRQGLAGASGELFF. CDR3 nucleotides: TGCGCCGGCAGACAAGGACTAGCGGGAGCATCTGGGGAGCTGTTTTTT.

This clonotype was detected ten times or more. V is TRBV3-2 and J is TRBJ2-1; TRBD2 is the table's D call, not checked against the DNA. TRBV3-2 is termed a pseudogene. CDR3 length: 19 amino acids. The CDR3 DNA sequence: TGTGCCAGCAGCCAGGGCCAGACTAGCGGGAGGATCGCCTACAATGAGCAGTTCTTC. Its protein is CASSQGQTSGRIAYNEQFF.

In this sample, this clonotype turned up many times. The rearrangement joins TRBV5-8 to TRBJ1-2; D is possibly TRBD1 (5 bases). CDR1 and CDR2 (germline): SGHTS, YDEGEE. The V end was cut by 1 base, the J end by 6 bases, with 22 bases between. The CDR3 is made up of 17 amino acids. Written as DNA, the CDR3 is TGTGCCAGCAGCTTGACCCTAAAGGACAACCGTGCGGATGGCTACACCTTC. This gives the protein CASSLTLKDNRADGYTF.

The J gene is TRBJ2-2, the V gene TRBV24-1; 7 bases map to TRBD2. CDR3 size: 17 residues. Germline CDR1 reads KGHDR; CDR2 reads SFDVKD. V shed 4 bases, J shed 9 bases, and the junction held 16 bases outside the gene matches. CDR3 sequence (DNA): TGTGCCACCAGTGACCCCGCGGGGGAGCGGCGCCCCCGGGAGCTGTTTTTT. This encodes CATSDPAGERRPRELFF.

The J gene is TRBJ2-2, the V gene TRBV30; possible D gene TRBD1, 6 bases. The CDR3 length is 15 residues. V was pared by 4 bases and J by 4 bases, with 16 bases between. Germline V CDR1 and CDR2: GTSNPN, SVGIG (reference sequence). The CDR3 nucleotides read TGTGCCTGGACCCGGGACATCTCCGGCACCGGGGAGCTGTTTTTT. It yields the protein CAWTRDISGTGELFF.

On this clonotype itself: With a far larger clone one base away, a read error is the likely cause. The rearrangement links TRBV6-2 or TRBV6-3 to TRBJ1-1; TRBD1 is a possible D gene (6 bases). Germline-derived CDR1 and CDR2 are MNHEY and SVGEGT. Trimming pared 9 bases from V and 7 bases from J, leaving 18 bases between. The CDR3 extends over 13 amino acids. The CDR3 DNA sequence: TGTGCCAGAAGTGTCCCGACAGGCCTTGAAGCTTTCTTT. Amino acids: CARSVPTGLEAFF.

In this sample, this clonotype turned up many times. The CDR3 loop reads CASSPIPRGRNTEAFF. The CDR3 DNA sequence: TGTGCCAGCAGCCCAATCCCCCGGGGGAGGAACACTGAAGCTTTCTTT. The chain recombines TRBV3-1 with TRBJ1-1, with a possible D match to TRBD1 (5 bases). The CDR3 is 16 residues long. Germline V lookup: CDR1 LGHDT, CDR2 YNNKEL (reference sequence). Trimming removed 4 bases at V and 1 base at J, with 16 bases between.

The chain combines TRBV7-9 with TRBJ1-1, with TRBD1 matching over 8 bases. Germline values: CDR1 SEHNR, CDR2 FQNEAQ (reference sequence). V lost 6 bases and J lost 3; bases outside the gene matches: 9. The CDR3 has 15 residues. CDR3 region: CASRFVEQGDTEAFF. DNA for the CDR3: TGTGCCAGCAGATTCGTGGAACAGGGGGACACTGAAGCTTTCTTT.

About this clonotype: Only one base separates this from a far larger clonotype, so it likely reflects a read error. The chain is built from TRBV6-9 and TRBJ2-3, with unresolved D. Germline loops: CDR1 MNHGY, CDR2 SVAAGI. The ends were cut back, 4 bases at V and 0 bases at J, with 14 bases in the middle. The CDR3 runs to 16 residues. The CDR3 DNA follows: TGTGCCAGCAGTTTTTCGCCAGACCTTAGCACAGATACGCAGTATTTT. Protein sequence: CASSFSPDLSTDTQYF.

The table lists this clonotype with many counts. The chain is built from TRBV9 and TRBJ2-3; 10 bases map to TRBD2. Trimming cost V 0 bases and J 15 bases; bases outside gene matches: 4. The germline V gene has CDR1 SGDLS and CDR2 YYNGEE. There are 12 residues in the CDR3. The CDR3 sequence is CASSVALAGVYF. CDR3 coding DNA: TGTGCCAGCAGCGTAGCTCTAGCGGGAGTATATTTT.

Notes on this clonotype: A far bigger clonotype differs at one base, so this is likely a read error. The J gene is TRBJ2-6, the V gene TRBV6-9; 7 bases are shared with TRBD1. This CDR3 spans 18 amino acids. V was pared by 5 bases and J by 5 bases, with 15 bases of the junction left unmatched. Germline CDR1 is MNHGY and CDR2 is SVAAGI. Here the CDR3 reads CASSEKRQGSPWANVLTF. CDR3 sequence (DNA): TGTGCCAGCAGTGAGAAGAGACAGGGCTCCCCTTGGGCCAACGTCCTGACTTTC.

This clonotype was seen only once. This rearrangement joins TRBV3-1 to TRBJ2-3, with D tentatively TRBD2 (6 bases). CDR1 LGHDT and CDR2 YNNKEL come from the germline V gene (reference sequence). V lost 7 bases and J 5 bases, leaving 16 bases between the germline ends. The CDR3 has 14 residues. The CDR3 sequence: CASNLRGGRDTQYF. The DNA for the CDR3 is TGTGCCAGCAATCTGAGGGGAGGTAGAGATACGCAGTATTTT.

This clonotype was counted many times. This chain connects TRBV7-8 to TRBJ1-2, with a weak D call TRBD1 (5 bases). The CDR3 length is 15 residues. From germline, CDR1 is SGHVS and CDR2 FQNEAQ. V lost 3 bases and J lost 2, with 13 bases in between. CDR3 bases: TGTGCCAGCAGCTTTCGGGGGGGTCAAAACTATGGCTACACCTTC. It translates to CASSFRGGQNYGYTF.

This clonotype was counted many times. V and J are TRBV18 and TRBJ2-1; the D gene is possibly TRBD1 (6 bases). V was trimmed by 3 bases and J by 2 bases, leaving 17 bases between them. CDR1 and CDR2 from the germline V gene are KGHSH and LQKENI. The CDR3 runs 17 residues. CDR3 sequence: CASSPLRGLNTYNEQFF. The CDR3 coding sequence is TGTGCCAGCTCACCCCTCAGGGGCCTAAATACCTACAATGAGCAGTTCTTC.

This clonotype was seen repeatedly, ten times or more. V and J are TRBV6-6 and TRBJ2-1; 8 positions agree with TRBD1. The length of the CDR3 is 17 residues. V shed 0 bases and J 3 bases; nucleotides not matched to a gene: 7. Germline-derived CDR1 and CDR2 are MNHNY and SVGAGI (reference sequence). For the CDR3, the DNA is TGTGCCAGCAGTTACTCAAGTCTAACAGGGGGCTACAATGAGCAGTTCTTC. As protein: CASSYSSLTGGYNEQFF.

As to this clonotype: A single base is all that separates this from a far larger clone, so a read error is likely. This chain joins TRBV6-8 and TRBJ2-3; D gene ambiguous. This CDR3 comprises 14 residues. Per germline, CDR1 MNHGY and CDR2 SAAAGT. The CDR3 coding sequence is TGTGCCAGCAGTTATGGGTTCGGCACAGATAGGCAGTATTTT. Translated, it gives CASSYGFGTDRQYF.

This clonotype was detected many times. The J gene is TRBJ2-3, the V gene TRBV20-1; TRBD2 matches at 9 bases. V lost 6 bases to trimming and J lost 5 bases; unmatched junction nucleotides: 6. Germline CDR1 is DFQATT and CDR2 is SNEGSKA (reference sequence). The CDR3 contains 13 residues. CDR3 bases: TGCAGTGCCGATAGCGGGAGCTTAGATACGCAGTATTTT. Its protein product is CSADSGSLDTQYF.

This clonotype appeared many times. CDR3 amino acids: CASSSSGGKTQYF. The CDR3 nucleotides are TGCGCCAGCAGCTCCAGCGGGGGAAAGACCCAGTACTTC. The chain recombines TRBV5-1 with TRBJ2-5, with 8 positions matching TRBD2. CDR3 size: 13 residues. Germline V gene sequence: CDR1 SGHRS, CDR2 YFSETQ. J gave up 6 bases and V 3 bases, and 4 bases lay outside the gene matches.